This TCR beta chain emerged from a study of shared clonotypes between healthy human individuals. V shed 6 bases and J shed 8 bases, with 19 bases lying between them. The CDR3 is 14 amino acids. Germline V gene data show CDR1 as MNHEY and CDR2 as SVGAGI. Findings of the study overall: Generation of non-shared clonotypes was less probable than generation of clonotypes shared by all four donors.

Assay used: immunoSEQ multiplex PCR; TCRdb lists only in-frame clones, some missing. The sample yields 700,000 or so clones, less than 80% seen once. A note on this clone: The target antigen is unknown.

The source material was memory CD4+ T cells sorted from blood. Subset reported: CD45RA-negative fraction. This rearrangement joins TRBV6-5 to TRBJ1-2, with D uncertain. The sequence derives from a woman in her 30s in good health. DNA for the CDR3: TGTGCCAGCAGCCTCCTTCAACGATCGTCAGGCTACACCTTC. Its translation: CASSLLQRSSGYTF.